This T cell receptor (beta chain) originates from a study of T cell changes during pregnancy in multiple sclerosis. From germline, CDR1 is SGDLS and CDR2 YYNGEE. The CDR3 is 17 amino acids. The trim removed 6 bases at V and 3 bases at J, leaving 9 bases unmatched. Only in-frame clones appear in the TCRdb table, and some are missing; sequencing was by immunoSEQ multiplex PCR. Here the sample spans just over 15,000 clones, 83% being singletons. Sequenced material: CD8+ T cells from peripheral blood mononuclear cells, taken after pregnancy. The sequence was collected from a female donor in good health, enrolled as a control in a pregnancy study. V is TRBV9 and J is TRBJ2-2; 12 positions agree with TRBD1. The CDR3 region is CASTGTGGARDTGELFF. CDR3 in DNA: TGTGCCAGCACCGGGACAGGGGGCGCTAGGGACACCGGGGAGCTGTTTTTT.